Included here is one T cell receptor (beta chain) sequence, with context. This sequence may be a read error, since a much larger clone differs from it by one base. CDR3 length: 14 amino acids. The record originates from a study of T cells in Graves' hyperthyroidism and ophthalmopathy. Authors of the study amplified TCR beta CDR3 regions from RNA transcripts. RT-PCR in the first round (using the HTBI primer set) targeted the TCR CDR3. TCRdb passed the multiplex PCR reads through MiXCR, listing each CDR3 protein once. The data contain 540,000 or so distinct CDR3 sequences, around 42% of them seen just once; the ten biggest clones take up roughly 19%. Diagnoses used clinical symptoms, serum thyroxine and TRAb, thyroid ultrasound and orbital computed tomography.

This chain links TRBV12-3 or TRBV12-4 with TRBJ1-5, with 7 bases lining up with TRBD1. The source of this sequence is an adult woman with Graves' disease, either hyperthyroidism or ophthalmopathy (not recorded which). Sequenced material: peripheral blood or thyroid tissue (not recorded which). The DNA for the CDR3 is TGTGCCAGCAGCCTCCGACAGGGAAGTCAGCCCCACCATTTT. It is translated as CASSLRQGSQPHHF.